Included here is one TCR beta chain sequence, with context. The target antigen is unknown. This CDR3 contains 11 residues. Germline CDR1 MNHEY, CDR2 SMNVEV (reference sequence). The V and J ends lost 2 bases and 6 bases respectively, with 4 bases between them. This sample was taken from a study of T cell responses to AZD1222 COVID-19 vaccine. General study points: Reportedly, nearly half of unique spike TCRs recognized epitopes outside B.1.351/B.1.1.7 mutations. In all cases, repertoires were sampled only after the peak T cell response.

This table comes from immunoSEQ multiplex PCR, and its TCRdb copy is limited to in-frame clones, with some not included. The sample carries about 180,000 clones, over 85% recorded once. The TCR sequence derives from an adult in good health. J is TRBJ1-1 and V is TRBV27, with D unresolved. This specimen was peripheral blood, taken on day 0 of AZD1222 vaccination. The CDR3 reads CASSLGPEAFF. The CDR3 coding sequence is TGTGCCAGCAGTTTAGGACCTGAAGCTTTCTTT.